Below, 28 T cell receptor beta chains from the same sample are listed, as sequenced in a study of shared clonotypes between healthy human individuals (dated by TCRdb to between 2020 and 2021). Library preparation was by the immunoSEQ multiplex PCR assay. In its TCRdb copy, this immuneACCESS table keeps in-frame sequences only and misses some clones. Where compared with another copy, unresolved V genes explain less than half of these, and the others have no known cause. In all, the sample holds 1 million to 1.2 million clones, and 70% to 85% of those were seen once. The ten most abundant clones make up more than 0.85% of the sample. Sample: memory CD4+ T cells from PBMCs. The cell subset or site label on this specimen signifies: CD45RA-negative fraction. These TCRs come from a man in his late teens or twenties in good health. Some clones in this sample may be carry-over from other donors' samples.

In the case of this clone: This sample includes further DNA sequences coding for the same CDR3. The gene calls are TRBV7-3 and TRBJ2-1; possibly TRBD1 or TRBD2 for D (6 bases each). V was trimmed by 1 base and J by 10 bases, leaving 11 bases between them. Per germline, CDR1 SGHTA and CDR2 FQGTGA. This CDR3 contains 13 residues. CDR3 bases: TGTGCCAGCAGCTTAAACGGGGGCGGAGAGCAGTTCTTC. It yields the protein CASSLNGGGEQFF.

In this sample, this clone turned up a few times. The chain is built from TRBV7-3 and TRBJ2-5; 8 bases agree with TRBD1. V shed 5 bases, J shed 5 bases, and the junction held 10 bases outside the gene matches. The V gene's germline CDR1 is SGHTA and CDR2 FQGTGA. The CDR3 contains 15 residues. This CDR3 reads CASSPYLRDRETQYF. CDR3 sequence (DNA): TGTGCCAGCAGCCCGTATCTCCGGGACAGGGAGACCCAGTACTTC.

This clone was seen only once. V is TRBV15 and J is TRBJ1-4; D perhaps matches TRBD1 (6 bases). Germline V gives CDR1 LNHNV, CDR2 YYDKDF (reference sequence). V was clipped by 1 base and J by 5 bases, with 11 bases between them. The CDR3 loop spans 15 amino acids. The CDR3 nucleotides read TGTGCCACCAGCAGAGGTGGACAGACCAATGAAAAACTGTTTTTT. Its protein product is CATSRGGQTNEKLFF.

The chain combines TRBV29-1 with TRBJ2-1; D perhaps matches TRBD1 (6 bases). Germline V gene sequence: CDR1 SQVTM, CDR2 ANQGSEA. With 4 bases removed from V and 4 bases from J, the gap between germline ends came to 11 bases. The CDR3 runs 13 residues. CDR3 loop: CSVVQGSYNEQFF. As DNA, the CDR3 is TGCAGCGTTGTGCAGGGGTCATACAATGAGCAGTTCTTC.

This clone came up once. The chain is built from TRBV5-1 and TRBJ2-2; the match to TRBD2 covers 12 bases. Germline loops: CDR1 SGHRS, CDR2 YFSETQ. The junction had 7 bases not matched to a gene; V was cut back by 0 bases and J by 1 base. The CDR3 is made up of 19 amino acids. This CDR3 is CASSLALLAGGQNTGELFF. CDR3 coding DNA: TGCGCCAGCAGCTTGGCACTACTAGCGGGAGGCCAGAACACCGGGGAGCTGTTTTTT. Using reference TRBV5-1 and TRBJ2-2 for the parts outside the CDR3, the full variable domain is KAGVTQTPRYLIKTRGQQVTLSCSPISGHRSVSWYQQTPGQGLQFLFEYFSETQRNKGNFPGRFSGRQFSNSRSEMNVSTLELGDSALYLCASSLALLAGGQNTGELFFGEGSRLTVL.

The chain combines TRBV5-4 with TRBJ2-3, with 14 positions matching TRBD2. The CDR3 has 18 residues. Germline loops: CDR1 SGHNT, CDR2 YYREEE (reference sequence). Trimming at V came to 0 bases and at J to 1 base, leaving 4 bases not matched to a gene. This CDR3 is CASSLGGTSGSGTDTQYF. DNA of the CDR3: TGTGCCAGCAGCTTGGGTGGGACTAGCGGGAGTGGCACAGATACGCAGTATTTT. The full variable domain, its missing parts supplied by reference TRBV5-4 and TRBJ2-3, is ETGVTQSPTHLIKTRGQQVTLRCSSQSGHNTVSWYQQALGQGPQFIFQYYREEENGRGNFPPRFSGLQFPNYSSELNVNALELDDSALYLCASSLGGTSGSGTDTQYFGPGTRLTVL.

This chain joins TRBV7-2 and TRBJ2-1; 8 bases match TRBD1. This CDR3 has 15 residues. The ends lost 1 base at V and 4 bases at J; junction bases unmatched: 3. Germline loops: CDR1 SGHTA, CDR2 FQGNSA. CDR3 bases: TGTGCCAGCAGCTTAGATGGACAGGGATACAATGAGCAGTTCTTC. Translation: CASSLDGQGYNEQFF. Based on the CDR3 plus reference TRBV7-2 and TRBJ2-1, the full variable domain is GAGVSQSPSNKVTEKGKDVELRCDPISGHTALYWYRQSLGQGLEFLIYFQGNSAPDKSGLPSDRFSAERTGGSVSTLTIQRTQQEDSAVYLCASSLDGQGYNEQFFGPGTRLTVL.

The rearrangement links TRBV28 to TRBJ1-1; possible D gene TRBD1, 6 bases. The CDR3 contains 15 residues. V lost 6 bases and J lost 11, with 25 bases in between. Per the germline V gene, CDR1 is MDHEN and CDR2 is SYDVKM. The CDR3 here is CASSPGVLFGGAAFF. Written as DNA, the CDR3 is TGTGCCAGCAGCCCCGGTGTGTTATTTGGGGGCGCCGCTTTCTTT.

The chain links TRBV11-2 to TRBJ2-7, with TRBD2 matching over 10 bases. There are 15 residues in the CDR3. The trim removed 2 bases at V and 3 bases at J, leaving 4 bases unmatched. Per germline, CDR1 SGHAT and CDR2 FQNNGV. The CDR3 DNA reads TGTGCCAGCAGCTTACTAGCGGGAGCGGTCTACGAGCAGTACTTC. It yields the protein CASSLLAGAVYEQYF.

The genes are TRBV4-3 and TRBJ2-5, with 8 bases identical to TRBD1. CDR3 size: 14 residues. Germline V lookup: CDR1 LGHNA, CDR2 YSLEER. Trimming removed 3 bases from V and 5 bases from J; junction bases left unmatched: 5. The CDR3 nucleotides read TGCGCCAGCAGCCAGGACAGGGTTCGGGAGACCCAGTACTTC. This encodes CASSQDRVRETQYF.

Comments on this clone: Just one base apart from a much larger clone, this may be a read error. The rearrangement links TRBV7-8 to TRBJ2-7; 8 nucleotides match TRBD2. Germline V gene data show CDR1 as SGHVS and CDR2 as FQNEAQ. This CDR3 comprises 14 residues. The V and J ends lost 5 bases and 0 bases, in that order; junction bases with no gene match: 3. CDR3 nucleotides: TGTGCCAGCAGCATCAGCGGGAGCTCCTACGAGCAGTACTTC. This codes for CASSISGSSYEQYF.

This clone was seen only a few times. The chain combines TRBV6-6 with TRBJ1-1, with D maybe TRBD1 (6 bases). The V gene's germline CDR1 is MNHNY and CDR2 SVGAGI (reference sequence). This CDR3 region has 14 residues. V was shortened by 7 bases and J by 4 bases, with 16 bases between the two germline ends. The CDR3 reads CASTQQGRITEAFF. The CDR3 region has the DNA TGTGCCAGCACCCAACAGGGCCGGATCACTGAAGCTTTCTTT.

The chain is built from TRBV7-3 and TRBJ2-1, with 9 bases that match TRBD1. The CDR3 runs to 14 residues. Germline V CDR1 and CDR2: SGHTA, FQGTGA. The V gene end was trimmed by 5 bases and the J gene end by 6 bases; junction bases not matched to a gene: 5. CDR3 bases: TGTGCCAGCAGCACCGGACAGGGGAGCAATGAGCAGTTCTTC. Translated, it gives CASSTGQGSNEQFF.

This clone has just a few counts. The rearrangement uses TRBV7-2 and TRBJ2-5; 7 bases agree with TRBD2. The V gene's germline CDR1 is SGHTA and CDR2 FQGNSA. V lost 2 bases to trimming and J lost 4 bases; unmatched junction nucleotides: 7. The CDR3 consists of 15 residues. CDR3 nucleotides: TGTGCCAGCAGCTTACAAGCGGGATCGGGAGAGACCCAGTACTTC. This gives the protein CASSLQAGSGETQYF. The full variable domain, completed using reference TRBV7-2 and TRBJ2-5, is GAGVSQSPSNKVTEKGKDVELRCDPISGHTALYWYRQSLGQGLEFLIYFQGNSAPDKSGLPSDRFSAERTGGSVSTLTIQRTQQEDSAVYLCASSLQAGSGETQYFGPGTRLLVL.

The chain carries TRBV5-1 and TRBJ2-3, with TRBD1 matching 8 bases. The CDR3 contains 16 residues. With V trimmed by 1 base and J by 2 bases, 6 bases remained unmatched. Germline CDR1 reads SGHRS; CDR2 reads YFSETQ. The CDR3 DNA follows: TGCGCCAGCAGCTTGATGACAGGGGCGAACACAGATACGCAGTATTTT. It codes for CASSLMTGANTDTQYF.

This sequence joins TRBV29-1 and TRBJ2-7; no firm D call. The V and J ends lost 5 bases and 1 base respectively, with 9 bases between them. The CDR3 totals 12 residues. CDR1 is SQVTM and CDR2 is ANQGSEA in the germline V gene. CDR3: CSVSGLSYEQYF. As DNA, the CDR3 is TGCAGCGTTTCCGGGTTATCCTACGAGCAGTACTTC.

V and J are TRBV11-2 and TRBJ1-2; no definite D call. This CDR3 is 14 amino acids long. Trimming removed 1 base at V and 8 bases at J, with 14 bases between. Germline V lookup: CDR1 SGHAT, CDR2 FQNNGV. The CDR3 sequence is CASSLVPSSGGYTF. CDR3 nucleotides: TGTGCCAGCAGCTTAGTACCCTCATCGGGCGGCTACACCTTC.

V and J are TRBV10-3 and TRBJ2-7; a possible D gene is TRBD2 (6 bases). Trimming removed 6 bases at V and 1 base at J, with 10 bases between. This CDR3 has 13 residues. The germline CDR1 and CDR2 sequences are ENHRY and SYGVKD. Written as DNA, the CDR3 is TGTGCCATCAGCCGGGACTTTTCCTACGAGCAGTACTTC. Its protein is CAISRDFSYEQYF.

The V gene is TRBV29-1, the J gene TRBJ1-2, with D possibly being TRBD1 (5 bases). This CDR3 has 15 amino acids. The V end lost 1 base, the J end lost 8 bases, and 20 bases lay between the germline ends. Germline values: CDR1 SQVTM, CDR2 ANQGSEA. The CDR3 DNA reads TGCAGCGTTGAAGTTAGCGTGCGTCAGGGTGACGGCTACACCTTC. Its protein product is CSVEVSVRQGDGYTF. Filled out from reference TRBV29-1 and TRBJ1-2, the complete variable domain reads SAVISQKPSRDICQRGTSLTIQCQVDSQVTMMFWYRQQPGQSLTLIATANQGSEATYESGFVIDKFPISRPNLTFSTLTVSNMSPEDSSIYLCSVEVSVRQGDGYTFGSGTRLTVV.

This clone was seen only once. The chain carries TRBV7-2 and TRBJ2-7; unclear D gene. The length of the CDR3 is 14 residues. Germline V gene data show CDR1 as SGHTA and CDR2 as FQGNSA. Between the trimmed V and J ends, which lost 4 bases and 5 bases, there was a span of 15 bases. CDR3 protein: CASSSQPFFDEQYF. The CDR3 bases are TGTGCCAGCAGCTCCCAGCCCTTCTTTGACGAGCAGTACTTC.

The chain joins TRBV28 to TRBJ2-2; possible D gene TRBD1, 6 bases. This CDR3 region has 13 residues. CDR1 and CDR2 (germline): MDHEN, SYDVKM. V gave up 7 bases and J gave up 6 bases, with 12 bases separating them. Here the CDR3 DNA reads TGTGCCAGCACCCCAGCAGGGGCCGGGGAGCTGTTTTTT. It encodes CASTPAGAGELFF.

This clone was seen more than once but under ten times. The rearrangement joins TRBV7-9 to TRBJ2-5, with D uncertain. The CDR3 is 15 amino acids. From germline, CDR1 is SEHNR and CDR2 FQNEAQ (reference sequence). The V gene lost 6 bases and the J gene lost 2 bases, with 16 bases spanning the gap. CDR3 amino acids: CASSRAARLQETQYF. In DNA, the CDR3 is TGTGCCAGCAGTCGGGCGGCCAGGTTACAAGAGACCCAGTACTTC.

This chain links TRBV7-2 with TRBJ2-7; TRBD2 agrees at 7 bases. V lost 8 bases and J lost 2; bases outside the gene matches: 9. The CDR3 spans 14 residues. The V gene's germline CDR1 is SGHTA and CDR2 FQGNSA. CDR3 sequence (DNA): TGTGCCAGCGCACCCGGCGGGGGAGCCTACGAGCAGTACTTC. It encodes CASAPGGGAYEQYF. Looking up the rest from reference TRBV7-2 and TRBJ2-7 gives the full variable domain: GAGVSQSPSNKVTEKGKDVELRCDPISGHTALYWYRQSLGQGLEFLIYFQGNSAPDKSGLPSDRFSAERTGGSVSTLTIQRTQQEDSAVYLCASAPGGGAYEQYFGPGTRLTVT.

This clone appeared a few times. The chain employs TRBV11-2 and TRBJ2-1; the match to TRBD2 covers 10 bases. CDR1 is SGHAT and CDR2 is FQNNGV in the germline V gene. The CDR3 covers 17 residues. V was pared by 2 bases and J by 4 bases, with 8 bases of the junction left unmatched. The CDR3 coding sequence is TGTGCCAGCAGCTTATATGCGAGGACTAGCGGTTACAATGAGCAGTTCTTC. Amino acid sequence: CASSLYARTSGYNEQFF.

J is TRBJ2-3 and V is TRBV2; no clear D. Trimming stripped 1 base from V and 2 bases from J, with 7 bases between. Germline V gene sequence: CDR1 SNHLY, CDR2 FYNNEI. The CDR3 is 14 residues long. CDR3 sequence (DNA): TGTGCCAGCAGTGAAGGGTTATCCACAGATACGCAGTATTTT. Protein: CASSEGLSTDTQYF.

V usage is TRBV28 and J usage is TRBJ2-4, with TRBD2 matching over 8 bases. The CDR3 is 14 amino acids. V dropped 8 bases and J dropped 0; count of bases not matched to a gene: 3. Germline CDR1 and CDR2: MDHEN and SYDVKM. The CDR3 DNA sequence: TGTGCCAGCGGCAGCGGGGGAGCCAAAAACATTCAGTACTTC. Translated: CASGSGGAKNIQYF.

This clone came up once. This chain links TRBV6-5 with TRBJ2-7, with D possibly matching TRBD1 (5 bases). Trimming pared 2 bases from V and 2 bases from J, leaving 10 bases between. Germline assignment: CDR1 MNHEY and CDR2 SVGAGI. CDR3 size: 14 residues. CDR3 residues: CASSYGGAAYEQYF. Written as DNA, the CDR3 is TGTGCCAGCAGTTACGGTGGGGCGGCCTACGAGCAGTACTTC.

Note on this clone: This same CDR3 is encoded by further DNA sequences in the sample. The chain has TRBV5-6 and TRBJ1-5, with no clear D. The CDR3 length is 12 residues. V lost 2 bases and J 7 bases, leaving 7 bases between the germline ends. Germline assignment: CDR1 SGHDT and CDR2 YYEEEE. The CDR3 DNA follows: TGTGCCAGCAGCTTACCCGGACAGCCCCAGCATTTT. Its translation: CASSLPGQPQHF.